This T cell receptor beta chain was captured in a study of response to subunit inactivated influenza vaccine. From the RT-PCR reads, TCRdb called clonotypes with MiXCR, one entry per CDR3 protein. The sample has 650,000 to 850,000 distinct CDR3 sequences, around 13% seen once; the top ten hold approximately 6.5%. This clonotype has a handful of counts. Its target is unknown. The germline gives CDR1 SGHRS, CDR2 YFSETQ. Trimming shortened V by 0 bases and J by 2 bases, and 12 bases separated the two germline ends. The CDR3 has 16 amino acids. General observations from the study: Seasonal influenza vaccination, on each occasion, was suggested by the authors to recruit few new T cells.

The clonotype comes from a man aged 50 to 60 who received an inactivated influenza vaccine. V is TRBV5-1 and J is TRBJ2-1; D might be TRBD1 or TRBD2, each matching 5 bases. The material sequenced was PBMCs from blood, taken 14 to 15 days before vaccination. CDR3: CASSLARGDPYNEQFF. DNA for the CDR3: TGCGCCAGCAGCTTGGCCAGAGGGGATCCCTACAATGAGCAGTTCTTC.